The 8 T cell receptor beta chains reported below all come from one sample, sequenced in a study of radiotherapy plus CTLA-4 blockade in lung cancer. Sequenced by immunoSEQ multiplex PCR; TCRdb stores in-frame clones only, minus some. The sample has about 78,000 clones; around 90% are singletons. The sequencing here drew on peripheral blood, taken from a patient treated with radiotherapy plus ipilimumab. All receptors come from a human donor with non-small cell lung cancer who had stable disease on radiotherapy plus ipilimumab.

This chain links TRBV2 with TRBJ2-7; 7 positions agree with TRBD1. V shed 2 bases, J shed 3 bases, and the junction held 4 bases outside the gene matches. The CDR3 has 14 amino acids. Germline values: CDR1 SNHLY, CDR2 FYNNEI. This CDR3 reads CASSEWGQSYEQYF. The CDR3 nucleotides read TGTGCCAGCAGTGAATGGGGACAGAGCTACGAGCAGTACTTC. Full variable domain (outside the CDR3, taken from reference TRBV2 and TRBJ2-7): EPEVTQTPSHQVTQMGQEVILRCVPISNHLYFYWYRQILGQKVEFLVSFYNNEISEKSEIFDDQFSVERPDGSNFTLKIRSTKLEDSAMYFCASSEWGQSYEQYFGPGTRLTVT.

This chain joins TRBV28 and TRBJ1-5; tentatively, D is TRBD1 (5 bases). Germline CDR1 and CDR2: MDHEN and SYDVKM. The CDR3 is 16 residues long. The germline V and J ends were trimmed by 6 bases and 0 bases, with 15 bases remaining between them. The CDR3 protein is CASRYPWGASNQPQHF. Written as DNA, the CDR3 is TGTGCCAGCAGGTACCCTTGGGGCGCTAGCAATCAGCCCCAGCATTTT.

V and J are TRBV19 and TRBJ2-2; 10 positions match TRBD2. The CDR3 runs to 18 residues. Germline loops: CDR1 LNHDA, CDR2 SQIVND (reference sequence). J was trimmed by 3 bases and V by 7 bases; bases with no gene match: 14. The CDR3 DNA reads TGTGCCAGTACCCACCGCCCCAGCGGGGGGGCATACACCGGGGAGCTGTTTTTT. It translates to CASTHRPSGGAYTGELFF.

Only a few counts were recorded for this clone. The chain joins TRBV19 to TRBJ2-1, with 12 bases aligning to TRBD2. Germline V CDR1 and CDR2: LNHDA, SQIVND (reference sequence). The CDR3 is made up of 16 amino acids. After removal of 3 bases from V and 6 bases from J, the junction contained 6 bases not matched to a gene. The CDR3 nucleotides are TGTGCCAGTAGTATCCAACTAGCGGGGGGCCGCAATGAGCAGTTCTTC. Translated: CASSIQLAGGRNEQFF.

This sequence joins TRBV21-1 and TRBJ2-5; TRBD1 is the table's D call and was not checked against the DNA. TRBV21-1 is a pseudogene segment. The CDR3 extends over 14 amino acids. CDR3 coding DNA: TGTGCCAGCAGCTTCCGGGACAGGGAAGAGACCCAGTACTTC. It codes for CASSFRDREETQYF.

J is TRBJ2-1 and V is TRBV14, with 9 bases aligning to TRBD2. CDR3 length: 15 residues. In germline, CDR1 is SGHDN, CDR2 FVKESK. V dropped 4 bases and J dropped 5; count of bases not matched to a gene: 6. CDR3 protein: CASSLRGGRHNEQFF. DNA for the CDR3: TGTGCCAGCAGCCTGCGGGGGGGGCGCCACAATGAGCAGTTCTTC.

This clone was recorded once. The chain uses TRBV7-2 and TRBJ2-1; maybe TRBD1 (5 bases). CDR3 length: 14 residues. Germline loops: CDR1 SGHTA, CDR2 FQGNSA. The ends were cut back, 5 bases at V and 4 bases at J, with 12 bases in the middle. The CDR3 sequence is CASSAPGSYNEQFF. In DNA, the CDR3 is TGTGCCAGCAGCGCACCAGGGTCTTACAATGAGCAGTTCTTC.

J is TRBJ1-1 and V is TRBV7-2; D is uncertain. Trimming left V 7 bases short and J 11 bases short, with 14 bases between. The germline V gene encodes CDR1 SGHTA and CDR2 FQGNSA. This CDR3 is built from 11 residues. CDR3 nucleotides: TGTGCCAGCACCACCTTAGTAGGGGCTTTCTTT. It encodes CASTTLVGAFF.